This T cell receptor (beta chain) is drawn from a study of sequential checkpoint blockade in melanoma. The CDR3 consists of 15 residues. The ends were cut back, 2 bases at V and 2 bases at J, with 11 bases in the middle. The germline V gene has CDR1 MNHEY and CDR2 SMNVEV (reference sequence). Sequenced by immunoSEQ multiplex PCR; TCRdb stores in-frame clones only, minus some. The table has 26,000 or so clones, about 88% seen once. Treatment indicated: randomized to nivolumab then ipilimumab (arm A) or the reverse (arm B). No patient had prior DNA-damaging chemotherapy. The sample was CD8+ T cells sorted from blood (inferred from file names), taken from a patient given nivolumab and ipilimumab in sequence. The gene calls are TRBV27 and TRBJ2-3; D gene ambiguous. The TCR sequence derives from a human donor with melanoma. The CDR3 is CASSLELAATDTQYF. CDR3 bases: TGTGCCAGCAGTTTAGAACTCGCCGCCACAGATACGCAGTATTTT.